A selection of T cell receptor beta chains follows, all from one sample in a study of blood T cells in healthy people across ages. TCRdb independently ran MiXCR on the 5' RACE reads; one entry per CDR3 protein. The table records 1.6 million or so distinct CDR3 sequences, about 32% of them present only once. Sequenced: blood. These receptors were taken from a woman aged 25 to 45 in good health. Each CDR3 is given with its conserved first and last residue.

V	CDR3
TRBV7-6	CASSPGSGGQETQYF
TRBV27	CASSPGGSWMNTEAFF
TRBV28	CASRAPVVSYEQYF
TRBV5-5	CASSYGSTNEKLFF
TRBV20-1	CSAPRSSGGLNQPQHF
TRBV20-1	CSARTRVVNQPQHF
TRBV28	CASSAGPAWETQYF
TRBV5-1	CASSSTRGTGEQYF
TRBV7-8	CASTPGQRAYSNQPQHF
TRBV27	CASSQRGQLQETQYF
TRBV7-9	CASSLGPGTPKGYEQYF
TRBV7-6	CASSSRPGDGYTF
TRBV2	CASSGGQGIDYEQYF